This TCR beta chain comes out of a study of regulatory T cells in long-lasting Graves disease. Findings of the study overall: Examination was confined to peripheral blood, excluding thyroid tissue.

Indicated time point: newly diagnosed GD, antithyroid drugs for less than 3 months. There was RNA extracted from PBMCs, and the TCR library was made from it. According to the study, TCR beta libraries were built with iRepertoire HTBI primers and CDR3-region Arm-PCR. From the multiplex PCR reads, TCRdb called clonotypes with MiXCR, one entry per CDR3 protein. This table has around 250,000 distinct CDR3 sequences, 15% to 20% appearing once. V was clipped by 6 bases and J by 9 bases, with 9 bases between them. The CDR3 extends over 10 amino acids. Germline CDR1 is SQVTM and CDR2 is ANQGSEA. This clonotype was observed at least ten times. Its antigen is not known. This same sample was also part of a study on T cells in Graves' hyperthyroidism and ophthalmopathy.

V is TRBV29-1 and J is TRBJ2-1, with no clear D. This material consisted of peripheral blood mononuclear cells (PBMCs), taken at new diagnosis, from a patient treated with antithyroid drugs. The clonotype was recovered from a woman aged 30 to 39 with Graves disease. The CDR3 protein is CSVAVGEQFF. The CDR3 nucleotides are TGCAGCGTGGCAGTGGGTGAGCAGTTCTTC.